This T cell receptor beta chain stems from a study of blood T cell repertoires in COVID-19. Study in general: PBMCs, B-cell-depleted T cells, or T cells provided the cDNA or gDNA that made up the material.

Original handling: Reference gene primer amplification gave estimated nucleated cell counts. The protocol was immunoSEQ multiplex PCR, while the TCRdb copy is restricted to in-frame clones and leaves out a portion. V, J and clone size were drawn from that table, and D and trimming were deduced from the DNA. The table shows more than 200,000 clones, with approximately 79% occurring only once. The CDR3 length is 17 residues. V lost 3 bases and J lost 6; bases outside the gene matches: 9. The germline V gene has CDR1 LNHDA and CDR2 SQIVND (reference sequence). This receptor was taken from a middle-aged woman with active or convalescent COVID-19. Sequenced material: peripheral blood. The chain joins TRBV19 to TRBJ2-2, with TRBD1 matching over 11 bases. The CDR3 loop is CASSMTGQGALAGELFF. CDR3 in DNA: TGTGCCAGTAGTATGACAGGACAGGGGGCGCTTGCCGGGGAGCTGTTTTTT.